This entry lists 11 T cell receptor beta chains sequenced from one sample in a study of cytomegalovirus exposure and HLA in healthy donors. Vbeta (60) and Jbeta (13) primers were used in the PCR. Clones were sequenced by immunoSEQ multiplex PCR, and TCRdb holds only the in-frame ones, with some missing. Of around 200,000 clones detected, around 85% appear once; the ten largest clones hold about 1.5%. Material for sequencing was PBMCs. Receptor source: a man between 45 and 60 years old in good health and CMV-seronegative.

Here the CDR3 reads CASSQGLYYNEQFF. The CDR3 coding sequence is TGTGCCAGCAGCCAGGGACTGTATTACAATGAGCAGTTCTTC. The rearrangement links TRBV14 to TRBJ2-1; D might be TRBD2 (6 bases). CDR1 and CDR2 from the germline V gene are SGHDN and FVKESK. The CDR3 has 14 residues. Between the trimmed V and J ends, which lost 3 bases and 4 bases, there was a span of 10 bases.

The chain has TRBV28 and TRBJ2-1, with D perhaps matching TRBD2 (5 bases). V was cut by 4 bases and J by 8 bases, with 9 bases left in between. The CDR3 consists of 12 residues. CDR1 and CDR2 (germline): MDHEN, SYDVKM. The CDR3 here is CASSSLGYEQFF. CDR3 in DNA: TGTGCCAGCAGTTCACTAGGGTATGAGCAGTTCTTC.

The chain has TRBV6-5 and TRBJ2-7; 9 nucleotides match TRBD2. V dropped 6 bases and J dropped 6; count of bases not matched to a gene: 6. Germline V CDR1 and CDR2: MNHEY, SVGAGI. CDR3 length equals 13 residues. CDR3 loop: CASRGLAPSEQYF. The CDR3 DNA reads as TGTGCCAGCAGGGGACTAGCTCCATCCGAGCAGTACTTC.

The chain links TRBV5-1 to TRBJ2-2, with TRBD2 matching over 9 bases. Trimming took 3 bases from V and 7 from J; bases not matched to a gene: 10. This CDR3 spans 16 amino acids. Germline V gene data show CDR1 as SGHRS and CDR2 as YFSETQ. Here the CDR3 reads CASSSSGGLAGGELFF. CDR3 nucleotides: TGCGCCAGCAGCTCGTCAGGGGGACTAGCCGGCGGGGAGCTGTTTTTT.

The V gene is TRBV10-3, the J gene TRBJ1-5; the match to TRBD1 covers 9 bases. Germline lookup yields CDR1 ENHRY and CDR2 SYGVKD. This CDR3 is 16 amino acids long. V was pared by 0 bases and J by 6 bases, with 6 bases of the junction left unmatched. The CDR3 DNA reads TGTGCCATCAGTGAGTCCCCCGGGACAGGGAGTCAGCCCCAGCATTTT. It encodes CAISESPGTGSQPQHF.

There are a few counts of this clone. CDR3 DNA: TGTGCCATCAGTGAGAGGAGTGGACTCAACACCGGGGAGCTGTTTTTT. Translating it yields CAISERSGLNTGELFF. The chain couples TRBV10-3 to TRBJ2-2, with TRBD2 as a possible D gene (5 bases). Trimming pared 2 bases from V and 2 bases from J, leaving 12 bases between. Germline V gene data show CDR1 as ENHRY and CDR2 as SYGVKD. The CDR3 totals 16 residues.

This rearrangement joins TRBV18 to TRBJ2-1; 7 bases match TRBD1. Germline trimming cut 6 bases from V and 4 bases from J; bases unmatched to any gene: 6. The CDR3 is 14 amino acids. The V gene's germline CDR1 is KGHSH and CDR2 LQKENI. CDR3 amino acids: CASSQDRQYNEQFF. The CDR3 DNA follows: TGTGCCAGCTCGCAGGACAGGCAATACAATGAGCAGTTCTTC.

The chain uses TRBV9 and TRBJ2-7, with 8 bases that match TRBD2. Germline assignment: CDR1 SGDLS and CDR2 YYNGEE. The V segment lost 0 bases and the J segment 5 bases; nucleotides outside the gene matches: 4. The CDR3 spans 14 residues. The CDR3 DNA follows: TGTGCCAGCAGCGTAGCGGGGGGGGGCCACGAGCAGTACTTC. The encoded protein is CASSVAGGGHEQYF.

The chain joins TRBV5-1 to TRBJ2-3; D perhaps matches TRBD2 (5 bases). The V gene's germline CDR1 is SGHRS and CDR2 YFSETQ. This CDR3 is 15 amino acids long. V gave up 10 bases and J gave up 1 base, with 19 bases separating them. CDR3 DNA sequence: TGCGCCGGACGGGTAGGGCTGGAGGGCACAGATACGCAGTATTTT. Its translation: CAGRVGLEGTDTQYF.

The chain employs TRBV5-1 and TRBJ1-1; 9 bases line up with TRBD1. CDR1 and CDR2 (germline): SGHRS, YFSETQ. The CDR3 totals 14 residues. Unmatched junction bases numbered 5, after V lost 4 bases and J lost 4 bases. In DNA, the CDR3 is TGCGCCAGCAGCGTACAGGGGGCGCCCACTGAAGCTTTCTTT. Protein sequence: CASSVQGAPTEAFF.

The rearrangement uses TRBV9 and TRBJ2-7, with unresolved D. The CDR3 extends over 15 amino acids. CDR1 and CDR2 (germline): SGDLS, YYNGEE. Trimming pared 0 bases from V and 4 bases from J, leaving 14 bases between. The CDR3, as DNA: TGTGCCAGCAGCGTAGGACTTCCCGCCCAATACGAGCAGTACTTC. It yields the protein CASSVGLPAQYEQYF.